The 9 T cell receptor beta chains below come from one sample, sequenced in a study of vaccination effects on CD4 cells after COVID-19. The repertoire was sequenced with immunoSEQ multiplex PCR; TCRdb's copy has only in-frame clones and lacks some. The profile covers about 55,000 clones, with under 75% appearing a single time and around 19% taken by the ten largest. Antigen-specific CD4+ T cell clonotypes were called by their expansion after viral peptide-pool culture in ViraFEST. Having been cultured for approximately ten days, the cells underwent CD4+ T cell isolation. Vaccinated participants had no history of SARS-CoV-2 infection and tested negative for nucleocapsid antibodies. No antigen is known for these receptors. Sequenced material: CD4+ T cells from PBMCs cultured with SARS-CoV-2 spike peptides, taken before COVID-19 vaccination. These receptors were obtained from a human donor who received a COVID-19 vaccine.

V usage is TRBV12-5 and J usage is TRBJ1-1; 8 nucleotides align to TRBD1. V shed 0 bases, J shed 2 bases, and the junction held 14 bases outside the gene matches. Per germline, CDR1 LGHNT and CDR2 FRNRAP. This CDR3 has 19 residues. CDR3 loop: CASGLVRVGTGQQNTEAFF. DNA of the CDR3: TGTGCTAGTGGTTTGGTACGAGTCGGGACAGGCCAACAAAACACTGAAGCTTTCTTT.

CDR3 in amino acids: CAWRTQPNTEAFF. The CDR3, as DNA: TGTGCCTGGAGGACCCAACCGAACACTGAAGCTTTCTTT. The rearrangement links TRBV30 to TRBJ1-1; no definite D call. CDR3 size: 13 residues. Germline CDR1 is GTSNPN and CDR2 is SVGIG (reference sequence). Trimming left V 3 bases short and J 1 base short, with 9 bases between.

This clone appeared a single time. The chain links TRBV2 to TRBJ2-1; tentative D call: TRBD1 (5 bases). The germline CDR1 and CDR2 sequences are SNHLY and FYNNEI. The V gene lost 2 bases and the J gene lost 0 bases, with 8 bases spanning the gap. The CDR3 has 15 amino acids. This CDR3 is CASSEFDSSYNEQFF. CDR3 DNA: TGTGCCAGCAGTGAATTCGACAGCTCCTACAATGAGCAGTTCTTC.

This clone has just one count. The rearrangement joins TRBV29-1 to TRBJ2-5, with 10 bases fitting TRBD2. The germline V gene encodes CDR1 SQVTM and CDR2 ANQGSEA. The CDR3 has 15 amino acids. The V and J ends lost 3 bases and 4 bases, in that order; junction bases with no gene match: 8. CDR3 in amino acids: CSVDASGGPGETQYF. The CDR3, as DNA: TGCAGCGTTGATGCTAGCGGGGGCCCTGGAGAGACCCAGTACTTC.

The V gene is TRBV30, the J gene TRBJ1-2, with no clear D. The CDR3 totals 12 residues. Per germline, CDR1 GTSNPN and CDR2 SVGIG (reference sequence). Trimming removed 1 base at V and 7 bases at J, with 10 bases between. The CDR3 nucleotides read TGTGCCTGGAGTGCCCCTACGGGTGGCTACACCTTC. Protein product: CAWSAPTGGYTF.

There are a few counts of this clone. The rearrangement joins TRBV30 to TRBJ2-7, with 7 nucleotides matching TRBD2. Germline CDR1 reads GTSNPN; CDR2 reads SVGIG (reference sequence). This CDR3 has 14 amino acids. Here the CDR3 reads CATDLGREGYEQYF. In DNA, the CDR3 is TGTGCGACGGACCTGGGGAGGGAAGGCTACGAGCAGTACTTC.

The chain couples TRBV7-9 to TRBJ2-3; TRBD2 might be the D (5 bases). The V end lost 2 bases, the J end lost 2 bases, and 11 bases lay between the germline ends. Germline CDR1 is SEHNR and CDR2 is FQNEAQ (reference sequence). This CDR3 contains 15 residues. CDR3 region: CASSLNSGDTDTQYF. CDR3 nucleotides: TGTGCCAGCAGCTTAAACAGCGGAGACACAGATACGCAGTATTTT.

The rearrangement joins TRBV12-3 or TRBV12-4 to TRBJ2-3; D is uncertain. Trimming removed 6 bases at V and 2 bases at J, with 3 bases between. The CDR3 runs 11 residues. Here the CDR3 DNA reads TGTGCCAGCAGCTACACAGATACGCAGTATTTT. Amino acid sequence: CASSYTDTQYF.

This clone was picked up a small number of times. The genes are TRBV19 and TRBJ1-6; a weak D match, TRBD1 (5 bases). From germline, CDR1 is LNHDA and CDR2 SQIVND (reference sequence). V was clipped by 6 bases and J by 5 bases, with 14 bases between them. The CDR3 contains 15 residues. CDR3 bases: TGTGCCAGTAGCGATCGAGGGACTGATAATTCACCCCTCCACTTT. It specifies CASSDRGTDNSPLHF.